The 15 T cell receptor beta chains below come from one sample, sequenced in a study of T-cell reconstitution after alpha-beta-depleted transplantation in children. Using unique molecular identifiers, the investigators prepared the TCRbeta library. TCRdb re-analysed the PCR reads in MiXCR, keeping a single row per CDR3 protein. The sample contains more than 75,000 distinct CDR3 sequences, less than 25% of which appear only once. Sequenced material: PBMCs, taken before TCRalphabeta/CD19-depleted stem cell transplant. These TCRs come from a boy aged 2 to 10 with acute lymphoblastic leukemia, due to receive a stem cell transplant.

This clonotype came up a few times. This sequence joins TRBV6-2 or TRBV6-3 and TRBJ2-1, with 8 bases identical to TRBD1. Germline loops: CDR1 MNHEY, CDR2 SVGEGT. V shed 1 base, J shed 2 bases, and the junction held 1 base outside the gene matches. The CDR3 is 15 amino acids. The CDR3 DNA reads TGTGCCAGCAGTTACTGGGACAGGACCTACAATGAGCAGTTCTTC. It encodes CASSYWDRTYNEQFF.

V usage is TRBV7-9 and J usage is TRBJ2-3, with D maybe TRBD2 (5 bases). The CDR3 has 16 amino acids. Trimming removed 1 base from V and 4 bases from J, with 15 bases in between. Per germline, CDR1 SEHNR and CDR2 FQNEAQ (reference sequence). In DNA, the CDR3 is TGTGCCAGCAGCTTAGGGCGAGCGGAGTTCGCAGATACGCAGTATTTT. Translated, it gives CASSLGRAEFADTQYF.

This chain uses TRBV6-2 or TRBV6-3 with TRBJ2-1; D not certain. The germline V and J ends were trimmed by 5 bases and 7 bases, with 12 bases remaining between them. Per the germline V gene, CDR1 is MNHEY and CDR2 is SVGEGT. CDR3 size: 13 residues. The CDR3 protein is CASSRPQLNEQFF. CDR3 in DNA: TGTGCCAGCAGTCGCCCACAATTAAATGAGCAGTTCTTC.

This clonotype was seen many times. The chain couples TRBV6-5 to TRBJ2-3; perhaps TRBD1 as D (5 bases). CDR1 and CDR2 from the germline V gene are MNHEY and SVGAGI. This CDR3 is built from 14 residues. V lost 2 bases to trimming and J lost 2 bases, with 8 bases between them. The CDR3 DNA is TGTGCCAGCAGTTACAGGACAATCACAGATACGCAGTATTTT. It translates to CASSYRTITDTQYF.

This rearrangement joins TRBV7-2 to TRBJ2-1; D may be TRBD1 (5 bases). The germline V gene has CDR1 SGHTA and CDR2 FQGNSA. There are 15 residues in the CDR3. Trimming removed 8 bases from V and 0 bases from J, with 14 bases in between. The CDR3 region is CASLAGRSSYNEQFF. The CDR3 DNA reads as TGTGCCAGCCTCGCAGGGCGGAGCTCCTACAATGAGCAGTTCTTC.

The rearrangement links TRBV5-6 to TRBJ2-3; no clear D gene. Germline assignment: CDR1 SGHDT and CDR2 YYEEEE. Deletions cut 4 bases from V and 6 bases from J, with 9 bases between. This CDR3 has 12 residues. CDR3 sequence reads: CASSPTSDTQYF. The CDR3 coding sequence is TGTGCCAGCAGCCCCACGAGTGATACGCAGTATTTT.

On this clonotype: It is unclear where the CDR3 begins or ends on the DNA, so no DNA is shown, and the CDR3 is as TCRdb lists it. The gene calls are TRBV20-1 and TRBJ2-7; whether TRBD1, the table's D call, matches the DNA was not checked. The CDR3 is made up of 15 amino acids, end residues included. Germline-derived CDR1 and CDR2 are DFQATT and SNEGSKA (reference sequence). The CDR3 here is CSANPPSGPAYEQYF.

J is TRBJ1-4 and V is TRBV28; TRBD1 is a possible D gene (5 bases). This CDR3 is 13 amino acids long. The V gene's germline CDR1 is MDHEN and CDR2 SYDVKM. Trimming took off 7 bases at V and 7 bases at J, with 13 bases between the two ends. The CDR3: CASNPGGSEKLFF. As DNA, the CDR3 is TGTGCCAGCAATCCCGGGGGAAGTGAAAAACTGTTTTTT.

This clonotype came up a few times. The rearrangement joins TRBV20-1 to TRBJ2-1; D may match TRBD1 or TRBD2 (6 bases each). Germline assignment: CDR1 DFQATT and CDR2 SNEGSKA (reference sequence). V dropped 3 bases and J dropped 7 bases, with 19 bases sitting between them. The CDR3 spans 15 residues. The CDR3 sequence is CSASGPGAPSNEQFF. The CDR3 DNA is TGCAGTGCTAGTGGTCCGGGGGCACCCTCAAATGAGCAGTTCTTC.

This chain connects TRBV7-6 to TRBJ2-5; a weak D match, TRBD1 (6 bases). Germline CDR1 is SGHVS and CDR2 is FNYEAQ. The V and J ends lost 1 base and 5 bases respectively, with 11 bases between them. The length of the CDR3 is 14 residues. The chain's CDR3 is CASSLGTGWETQYF. CDR3 in DNA: TGTGCCAGCAGCTTAGGTACAGGGTGGGAGACCCAGTACTTC.

This clonotype was seen a few times. J is TRBJ1-5 and V is TRBV15; D may be TRBD1 (5 bases). The CDR3 consists of 16 residues. Germline CDR1 is LNHNV and CDR2 is YYDKDF (reference sequence). Between the trimmed V and J ends, which lost 0 bases and 2 bases, there was a span of 11 bases. CDR3 in DNA: TGTGCCACCAGCAGAGACCCAGGGCAGGGCAATCAGCCCCAGCATTTT. Amino acid sequence: CATSRDPGQGNQPQHF.

The CDR3 nucleotides read TGTGCCAGCAGTTTAGGACCCCTCATTCTCGGAGAGCAGTACTTC. Protein sequence: CASSLGPLILGEQYF. The chain is built from TRBV2 and TRBJ2-7, with D uncertain. The V end lost 5 bases, the J end lost 7 bases, and 21 bases lay between the germline ends. Per the germline V gene, CDR1 is SNHLY and CDR2 is FYNNEI. The CDR3 consists of 15 residues.

V gene TRBV20-1 combines with J gene TRBJ2-7; D is unclear. Germline lookup yields CDR1 DFQATT and CDR2 SNEGSKA (reference sequence). The CDR3 loop spans 13 amino acids. The V gene lost 1 base and the J gene lost 0 bases, with 7 bases spanning the gap. The CDR3 is CSARGLVSYEQYF. The CDR3 DNA reads as TGCAGTGCTAGAGGGCTTGTCTCCTACGAGCAGTACTTC.

This clonotype was observed a handful of times. This rearrangement joins TRBV11-2 to TRBJ2-1, with D tentatively TRBD2 (6 bases). The V end was cut by 6 bases, the J end by 2 bases, with 14 bases between. The length of the CDR3 is 15 residues. The germline V gene has CDR1 SGHAT and CDR2 FQNNGV. The CDR3 protein is CASRSSGPAYNEQFF. Written as DNA, the CDR3 is TGTGCCAGCAGGAGTAGCGGACCAGCCTACAATGAGCAGTTCTTC.

This clonotype was counted a few times. As DNA, the CDR3 is TGTGCCACCCGTGGGCCCGCGGAGGGATACAATGAGCAGTTCTTC. It encodes CATRGPAEGYNEQFF. The chain is built from TRBV24-1 and TRBJ2-1; TRBD2 is a possible D gene (6 bases). CDR1 is KGHDR and CDR2 is SFDVKD in the germline V gene. V was pared by 9 bases and J by 4 bases, with 18 bases between. The CDR3 runs 15 residues.